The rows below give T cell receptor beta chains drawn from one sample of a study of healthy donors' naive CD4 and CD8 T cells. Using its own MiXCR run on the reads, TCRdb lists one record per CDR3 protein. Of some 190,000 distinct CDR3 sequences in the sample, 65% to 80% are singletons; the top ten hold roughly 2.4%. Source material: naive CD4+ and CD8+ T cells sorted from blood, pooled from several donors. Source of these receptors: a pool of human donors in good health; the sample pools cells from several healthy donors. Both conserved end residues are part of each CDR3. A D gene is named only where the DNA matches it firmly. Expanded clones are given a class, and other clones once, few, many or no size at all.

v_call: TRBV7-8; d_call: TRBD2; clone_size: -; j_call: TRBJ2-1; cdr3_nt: TGTGCCAGCAGCTTAGTCATTAGGACTAGCGGTACCTACAATGAGCAGTTCTTC; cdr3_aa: CASSLVIRTSGTYNEQFF
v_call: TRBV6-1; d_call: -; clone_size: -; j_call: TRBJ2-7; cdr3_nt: TGTGCCTGCCTAGGGATCACCTACGAGCAGTACTTC; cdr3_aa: CACLGITYEQYF
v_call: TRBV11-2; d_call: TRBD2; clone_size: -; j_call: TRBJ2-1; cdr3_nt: TGTGCCAGCTGTAGGGAGCCGGGAGGTTACAATGAGCAGTTCTTT; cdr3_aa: CASCREPGGYNEQFF
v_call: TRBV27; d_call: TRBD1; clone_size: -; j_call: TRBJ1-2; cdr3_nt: TGTGCCAGCAGTTTATGGGGGACAGGGAACTATGGCTACACCTTC; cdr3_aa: CASSLWGTGNYGYTF
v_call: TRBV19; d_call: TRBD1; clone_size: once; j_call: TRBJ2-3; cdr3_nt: TGTGCCAGTAGTACCTTATGGGACAGTAACACAGATACGCAGTATTTT; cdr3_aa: CASSTLWDSNTDTQYF
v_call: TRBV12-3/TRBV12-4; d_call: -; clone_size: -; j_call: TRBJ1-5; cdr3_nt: TGTGCCAGCAGCTCCGAATGGAGTCAGCCCCAGCATTTT; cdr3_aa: CASSSEWSQPQHF
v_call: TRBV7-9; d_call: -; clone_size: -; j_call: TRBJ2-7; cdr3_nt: TGTGCCAGCAGCTTAGCGATTGGAGACAACTACGAGCAGTACTTC; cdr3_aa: CASSLAIGDNYEQYF
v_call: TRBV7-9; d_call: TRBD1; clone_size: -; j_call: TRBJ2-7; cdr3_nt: TGTGCCAGCAGCCTAGGCCCATCAGGGGGCGACGAGCAGTACTTC; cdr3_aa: CASSLGPSGGDEQYF
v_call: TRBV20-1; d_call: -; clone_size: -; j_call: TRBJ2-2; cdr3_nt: TGCAGTGCTAGAGATCTGGGGATGGGCGTGGACACCGGGGAGCTGTTTTTT; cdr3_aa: CSARDLGMGVDTGELFF
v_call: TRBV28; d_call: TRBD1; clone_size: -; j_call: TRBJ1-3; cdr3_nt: TGTGCCAGCAGCCTACTCCCGGGACAGGCGGCTTCAGGAAACACCATATATTTT; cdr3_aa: CASSLLPGQAASGNTIYF
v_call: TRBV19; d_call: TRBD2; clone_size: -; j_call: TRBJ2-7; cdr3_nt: TGTGCCAGTAGTTCGTGGGCTAGCGGACCGTACGAGCAGTACTTC; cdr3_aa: CASSSWASGPYEQYF
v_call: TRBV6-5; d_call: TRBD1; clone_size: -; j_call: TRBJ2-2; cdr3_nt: TGTGCCAGCAGTTACGCACAGGGGGGAGTGAACACCGGGGAGCTGTTTTTT; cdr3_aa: CASSYAQGGVNTGELFF
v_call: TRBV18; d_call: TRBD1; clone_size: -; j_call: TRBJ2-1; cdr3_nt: TGTGCCAGCGGAGCGACAGGGGTCTACAATGAGCAGTTCTTC; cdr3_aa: CASGATGVYNEQFF
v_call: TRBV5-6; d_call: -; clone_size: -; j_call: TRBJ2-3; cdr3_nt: TGTGCCAGCAACTCTGAGACGGCGGTTAGCACAGATACGCAGTATTTT; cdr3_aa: CASNSETAVSTDTQYF
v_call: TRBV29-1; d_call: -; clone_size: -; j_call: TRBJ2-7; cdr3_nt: TGCAGCGTTCGGGCGGCAGGGTTGGGCTACGAGCAGTACTTC; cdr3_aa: CSVRAAGLGYEQYF
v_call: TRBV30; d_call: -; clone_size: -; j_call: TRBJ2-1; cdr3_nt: TGTGCCTGGAGATCGGGCTACAATGAGCAGTTCTTC; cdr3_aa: CAWRSGYNEQFF
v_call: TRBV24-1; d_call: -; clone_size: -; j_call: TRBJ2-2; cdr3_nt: TGTGCCACCAGTGCCAAGAACACCGGGGAGCTGTTTTTT; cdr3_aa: CATSAKNTGELFF
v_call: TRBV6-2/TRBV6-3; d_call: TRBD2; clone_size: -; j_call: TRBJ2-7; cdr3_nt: TGTGCCAGCAGTTATCCGGGACTAGCAGGCTACGAGCAGTACTTC; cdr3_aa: CASSYPGLAGYEQYF
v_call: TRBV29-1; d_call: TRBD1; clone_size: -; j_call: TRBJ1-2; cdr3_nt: TGCAGCGTTAGTACCGGGACAGGGTATAACGGCTACACCTTC; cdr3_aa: CSVSTGTGYNGYTF
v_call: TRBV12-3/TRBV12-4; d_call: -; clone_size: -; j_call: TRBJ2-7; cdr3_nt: TGTGCCAGCAGTTTCCCGAGACAGGCGGAGCTGCCCTACGAGCAGTACTTC; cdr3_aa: CASSFPRQAELPYEQYF
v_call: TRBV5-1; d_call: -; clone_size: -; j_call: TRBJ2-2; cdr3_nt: TGCGCCAGCAGCTTAAGGCAGGGCCAGAACACCGGGGAGCTGTTTTTT; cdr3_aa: CASSLRQGQNTGELFF
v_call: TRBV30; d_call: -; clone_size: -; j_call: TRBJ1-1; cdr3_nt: TGTGCCTGGAGACGACAGATTGAAGCTTTCTTT; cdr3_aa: CAWRRQIEAFF
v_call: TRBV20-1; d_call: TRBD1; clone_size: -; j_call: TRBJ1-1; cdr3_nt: TGCAGTGCTAGAGATACCCTCACCGGGACAGGGGGCGCAATCATCGGTGAAGCTTTCTTT; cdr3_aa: CSARDTLTGTGGAIIGEAFF
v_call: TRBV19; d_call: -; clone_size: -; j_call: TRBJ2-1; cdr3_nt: TGTGCCAGTAACTTGAACGGGGCCACCTACAATGAGCAGTTCTTC; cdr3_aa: CASNLNGATYNEQFF